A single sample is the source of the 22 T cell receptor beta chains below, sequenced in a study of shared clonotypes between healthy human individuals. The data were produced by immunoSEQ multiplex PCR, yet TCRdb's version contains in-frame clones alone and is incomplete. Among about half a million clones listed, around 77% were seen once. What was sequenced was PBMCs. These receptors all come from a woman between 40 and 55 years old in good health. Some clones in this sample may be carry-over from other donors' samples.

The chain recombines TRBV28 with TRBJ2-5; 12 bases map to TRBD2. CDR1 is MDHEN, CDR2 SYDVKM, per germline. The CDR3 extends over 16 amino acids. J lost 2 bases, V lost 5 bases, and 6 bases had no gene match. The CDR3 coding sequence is TGTGCCAGCAGTCTGACCGGGACTAGCGGGCAAGAGACCCAGTACTTC. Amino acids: CASSLTGTSGQETQYF.

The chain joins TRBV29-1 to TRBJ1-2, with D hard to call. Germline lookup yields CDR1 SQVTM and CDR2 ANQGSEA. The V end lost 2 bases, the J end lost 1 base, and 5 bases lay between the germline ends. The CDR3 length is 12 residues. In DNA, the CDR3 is TGCAGCGTTGAAATCTATAACTATGGCTACACCTTC. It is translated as CSVEIYNYGYTF.

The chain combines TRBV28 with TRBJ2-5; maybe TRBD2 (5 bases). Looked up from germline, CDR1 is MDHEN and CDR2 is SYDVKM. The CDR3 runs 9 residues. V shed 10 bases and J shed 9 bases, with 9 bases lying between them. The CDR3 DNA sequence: TGTGCCACCGGGGTGGCCCAGTACTTC. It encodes CATGVAQYF.

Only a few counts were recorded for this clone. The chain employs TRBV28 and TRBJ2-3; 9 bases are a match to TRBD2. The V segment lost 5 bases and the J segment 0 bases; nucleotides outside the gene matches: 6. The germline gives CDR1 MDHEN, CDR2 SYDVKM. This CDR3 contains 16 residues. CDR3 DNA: TGTGCCAGCAGTAAAGCGGGAGGACCAAGCACAGATACGCAGTATTTT. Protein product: CASSKAGGPSTDTQYF.

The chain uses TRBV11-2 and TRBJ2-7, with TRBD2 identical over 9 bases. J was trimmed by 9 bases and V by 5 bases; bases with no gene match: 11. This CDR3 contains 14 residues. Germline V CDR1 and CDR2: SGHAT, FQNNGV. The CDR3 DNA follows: TGTGCCAGCAGCCAGGCGGGACTAGCAGTCGGGCAGTACTTC. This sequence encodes CASSQAGLAVGQYF. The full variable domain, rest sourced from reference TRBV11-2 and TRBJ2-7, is EAGVAQSPRYKIIEKRQSVAFWCNPISGHATLYWYQQILGQGPKLLIQFQNNGVVDDSQLPKDRFSAERLKGVDSTLKIQPAKLEDSAVYLCASSQAGLAVGQYFGPGTRLTVT.

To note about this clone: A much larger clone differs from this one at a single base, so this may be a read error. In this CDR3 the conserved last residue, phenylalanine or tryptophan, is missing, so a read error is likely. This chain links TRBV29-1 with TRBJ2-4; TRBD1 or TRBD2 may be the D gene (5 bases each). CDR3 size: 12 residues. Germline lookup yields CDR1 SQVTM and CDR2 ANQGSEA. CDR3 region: CSGGSGKSIQYL. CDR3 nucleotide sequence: TGCAGCGGGGGGAGTGGCAAAAGCATTCAGTACTTA.

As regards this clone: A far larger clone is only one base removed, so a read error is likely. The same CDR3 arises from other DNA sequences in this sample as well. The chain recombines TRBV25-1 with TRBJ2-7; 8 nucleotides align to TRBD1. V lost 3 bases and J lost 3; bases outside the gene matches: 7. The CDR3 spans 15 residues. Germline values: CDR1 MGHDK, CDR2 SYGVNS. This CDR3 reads CASSDADRDDYEQYF. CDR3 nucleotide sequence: TGTGCCAGCAGTGATGCGGACAGGGATGACTACGAGCAGTACTTC.

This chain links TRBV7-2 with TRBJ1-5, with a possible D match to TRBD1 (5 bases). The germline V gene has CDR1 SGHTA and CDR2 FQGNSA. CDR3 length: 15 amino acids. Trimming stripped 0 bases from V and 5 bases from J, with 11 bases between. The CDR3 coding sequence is TGTGCCAGCAGCTTAGCCCCAGGGAGGGATCAGCCCCAGCATTTT. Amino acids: CASSLAPGRDQPQHF.

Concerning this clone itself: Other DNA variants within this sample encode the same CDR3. The CDR3 nucleotides read TGTGCCTGGACGACAGGGCCTGGAAACACCATATATTTT. This gives the protein CAWTTGPGNTIYF. The J gene is TRBJ1-3, the V gene TRBV30, with TRBD1 matching 7 bases. The J segment lost 2 bases and the V segment lost 4 bases, leaving 2 bases of the junction unmatched. Per germline, CDR1 GTSNPN and CDR2 SVGIG (reference sequence). This CDR3 spans 13 amino acids.

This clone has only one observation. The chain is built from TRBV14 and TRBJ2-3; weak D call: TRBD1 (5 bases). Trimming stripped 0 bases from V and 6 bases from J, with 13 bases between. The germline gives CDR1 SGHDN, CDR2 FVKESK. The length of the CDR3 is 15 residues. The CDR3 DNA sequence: TGTGCCAGCAGCCAAGATCGAAGGGGTGGGGATACGCAGTATTTT. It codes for CASSQDRRGGDTQYF.

The CDR3 sequence is CASSQLGSGSNNEQFF. The CDR3 DNA sequence: TGTGCCAGCAGTCAGCTAGGTAGCGGGAGTAACAATGAGCAGTTCTTC. This sequence joins TRBV7-9 and TRBJ2-1; 9 positions match TRBD2. CDR1 is SEHNR, CDR2 FQNEAQ, per germline (reference sequence). The CDR3 length is 16 residues. The V segment lost 6 bases and the J segment 5 bases; nucleotides outside the gene matches: 11.

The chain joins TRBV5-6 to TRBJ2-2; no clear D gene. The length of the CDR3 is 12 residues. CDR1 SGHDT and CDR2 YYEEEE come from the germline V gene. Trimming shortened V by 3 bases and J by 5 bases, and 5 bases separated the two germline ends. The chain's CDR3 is CASSSRTGELFF. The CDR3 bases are TGTGCCAGCAGCTCGCGAACCGGGGAGCTGTTTTTT.

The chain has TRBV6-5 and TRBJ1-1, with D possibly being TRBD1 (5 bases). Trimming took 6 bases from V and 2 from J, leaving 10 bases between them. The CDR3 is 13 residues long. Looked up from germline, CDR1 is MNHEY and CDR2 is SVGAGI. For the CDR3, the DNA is TGTGCCAGCAGGGGGACGGCAAACACTGAAGCTTTCTTT. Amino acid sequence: CASRGTANTEAFF.

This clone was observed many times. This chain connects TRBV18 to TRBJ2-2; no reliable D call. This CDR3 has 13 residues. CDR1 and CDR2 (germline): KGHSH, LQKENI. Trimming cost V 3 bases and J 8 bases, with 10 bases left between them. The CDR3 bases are TGTGCCAGCTCACCCAGCCCCAGGGGGGAGCTGTTTTTT. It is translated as CASSPSPRGELFF.

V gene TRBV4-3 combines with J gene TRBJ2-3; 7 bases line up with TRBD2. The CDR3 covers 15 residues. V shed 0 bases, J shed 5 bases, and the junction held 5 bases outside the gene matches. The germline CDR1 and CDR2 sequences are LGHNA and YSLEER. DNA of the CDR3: TGCGCCAGCAGCCAAGAGGGGGGGGGTGGAGATACGCAGTATTTT. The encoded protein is CASSQEGGGGDTQYF.

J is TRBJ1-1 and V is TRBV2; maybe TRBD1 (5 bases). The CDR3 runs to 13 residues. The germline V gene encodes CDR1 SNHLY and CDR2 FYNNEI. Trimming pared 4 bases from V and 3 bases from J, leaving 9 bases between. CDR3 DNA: TGTGCCAGCAGTGCGGGGCTAGACACTGAAGCTTTCTTT. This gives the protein CASSAGLDTEAFF.

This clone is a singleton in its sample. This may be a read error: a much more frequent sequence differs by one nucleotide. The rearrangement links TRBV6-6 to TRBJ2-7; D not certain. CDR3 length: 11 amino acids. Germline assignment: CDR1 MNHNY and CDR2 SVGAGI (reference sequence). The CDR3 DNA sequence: TGTGCCAGCAGGCTACTCTACGAGCGGTACTTC. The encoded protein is CASRLLYERYF.

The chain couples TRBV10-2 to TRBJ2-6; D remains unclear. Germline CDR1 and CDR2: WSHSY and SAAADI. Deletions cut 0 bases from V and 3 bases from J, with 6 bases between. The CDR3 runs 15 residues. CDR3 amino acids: CASSESPDGANVLTF. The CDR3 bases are TGCGCCAGCAGTGAGTCCCCTGATGGGGCCAACGTCCTGACTTTC.

The DNA of the CDR3 is TGTGCCAGCAGCACACCCGGGACCGATAACACCGGGGAGCTGTTTTTT. Its translation is CASSTPGTDNTGELFF. The chain carries TRBV21-1 and TRBJ2-2. TRBV21-1 is classified as a pseudogene. CDR3 size: 16 residues.

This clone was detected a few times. DNA for the CDR3: TGCGCCAGCAGCCAAGGGGGGACCCTGGGGGAAAAACTGTTTTTT. It translates to CASSQGGTLGEKLFF. J is TRBJ1-4 and V is TRBV4-1, with D tentatively TRBD1 (5 bases). Germline V gene sequence: CDR1 MGHRA, CDR2 YSYEKL. Trimming took 1 base from V and 8 from J, leaving 14 bases between them. The CDR3 loop spans 15 amino acids.

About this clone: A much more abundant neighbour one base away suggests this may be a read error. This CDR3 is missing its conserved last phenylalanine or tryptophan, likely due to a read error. DNA for the CDR3: TGTGCCAGTAGTACCTATCAAACATTACAGGGACAGAGAGCTTTCCTT. Its translation: CASSTYQTLQGQRAFL. The V and J genes are TRBV19 and TRBJ1-1; 7 bases fit TRBD1. The V gene end was trimmed by 4 bases and the J gene end by 10 bases; junction bases not matched to a gene: 18. There are 16 residues in the CDR3. The germline gives CDR1 LNHDA, CDR2 SQIVND (reference sequence).

In DNA, the CDR3 is TGTGCCAGCTCACCAACTAAGGGGAACACTGAAGCTTTCTTT. Amino acid sequence: CASSPTKGNTEAFF. V is TRBV18 and J is TRBJ1-1, with D unresolved. The CDR3 runs to 14 residues. Trimming left V 2 bases short and J 1 base short, with 8 bases between. In germline, CDR1 is KGHSH, CDR2 LQKENI.